The 8 T cell receptor beta chains listed next were all sequenced from one sample in a study of siplizumab effects on memory and regulatory T cells. The method was immunoSEQ multiplex PCR; TCRdb's version includes in-frame clones alone and lacks a portion of them. The sample lists tens of thousands of clones; around 96% were seen once. Sequenced sample: naive CD8+ T cells sorted from blood. Source of these receptors: a human donor in good health.

The V and J genes are TRBV19 and TRBJ2-4, with 14 bases identical to TRBD2. CDR3 length: 15 amino acids. The germline V gene has CDR1 LNHDA and CDR2 SQIVND (reference sequence). The V gene end was trimmed by 6 bases and the J gene end by 5 bases; junction bases not matched to a gene: 3. The chain's CDR3 is CASRGTSGGENIQYF. CDR3 bases: TGTGCCAGTAGGGGGACTAGCGGGGGCGAAAACATTCAGTACTTC.

The CDR3 sequence: CASSQDLDRTDTQYF. DNA of the CDR3: TGCGCCAGCAGCCAAGATCTCGACAGGACAGATACGCAGTATTTT. J is TRBJ2-3 and V is TRBV4-3; TRBD1 might be the D (6 bases). The V end lost 0 bases, the J end lost 3 bases, and 10 bases lay between the germline ends. The germline V gene encodes CDR1 LGHNA and CDR2 YSLEER. This CDR3 region has 15 residues.

The CDR3 nucleotides read TGCGCCAGCAGCCGAGGGTACGAGCAGTACTTC. Amino acid sequence: CASSRGYEQYF. This chain links TRBV4-1 with TRBJ2-7, with TRBD2 as a possible D gene (5 bases). The CDR3 covers 11 residues. CDR1 is MGHRA and CDR2 is YSYEKL in the germline V gene. V shed 4 bases and J shed 4 bases, with 5 bases lying between them.

V gene TRBV7-9 combines with J gene TRBJ1-6; a weak D match, TRBD1 (5 bases). CDR3 size: 16 residues. V shed 3 bases and J shed 8 bases, with 17 bases lying between them. Germline values: CDR1 SEHNR, CDR2 FQNEAQ (reference sequence). CDR3 coding DNA: TGTGCCAGCAGCTTGTCCCGGGACGTTTGGGATTCACCCCTCCACTTT. This encodes CASSLSRDVWDSPLHF.

This chain links TRBV14 with TRBJ2-1; D may be TRBD2 (5 bases). The CDR3 extends over 18 amino acids. The germline V gene has CDR1 SGHDN and CDR2 FVKESK. The V and J ends lost 0 bases and 2 bases respectively, with 17 bases between them. The DNA of the CDR3 is TGTGCCAGCAGCCAAGATGTAAGGGCTAGCCGTACCTACAATGAGCAGTTCTTC. Translation gives CASSQDVRASRTYNEQFF.

The chain combines TRBV6-1 with TRBJ1-5; D unclear. V lost 2 bases to trimming and J lost 3 bases, with 11 bases between them. This CDR3 has 15 amino acids. Germline V gene sequence: CDR1 MNHNS, CDR2 SASEGT. DNA for the CDR3: TGTGCCAGCAGTGAACTCGGCGGTTCCAATCAGCCCCAGCATTTT. As protein: CASSELGGSNQPQHF.

The chain has TRBV7-3 and TRBJ1-1; D unclear. Germline loops: CDR1 SGHTA, CDR2 FQGTGA. The length of the CDR3 is 13 residues. V was cut by 1 base and J by 4 bases, with 7 bases left in between. The chain's CDR3 is CASSLNRGTEAFF. The DNA for the CDR3 is TGTGCCAGCAGCTTAAACCGGGGCACTGAAGCTTTCTTT.

The chain couples TRBV27 to TRBJ1-5; D may be TRBD1 (6 bases). Germline values: CDR1 MNHEY, CDR2 SMNVEV (reference sequence). V gave up 3 bases and J gave up 6 bases, with 12 bases separating them. This CDR3 is built from 14 residues. The CDR3 spells CASSFGGAGQPQHF. The DNA for the CDR3 is TGTGCCAGCAGTTTTGGGGGGGCGGGTCAGCCCCAGCATTTT.